Listed below are T cell receptor beta chains from one sample, sequenced in a study of control samples from healthy donors and cancer patients. TCRdb keeps only in-frame clones here, not all; method: immunoSEQ multiplex PCR. Among 100,000 to 150,000 clones listed, 92% were seen once. The specimen sequenced was blood. These receptors all stem from a man between 18 and 29 years old in good health. CDR3s include the opening cysteine and the closing phenylalanine or tryptophan. The D gene is left open where the match is weak. Some rows mark clone size as missing; the rest say once, few, many or name a class of expanded clone.

CASSHLAALETQYF,NA,TRBV3-1/TRBV3-2,NA
CASSVTDTDTQYF,NA,TRBV9,NA
CASSIGGWSAEAFF,NA,TRBV11-1,NA
CASSLIGTSGNFF,NA,TRBV7-2,TRBD2
CATPVGLFRASPYEQYF,few,TRBV18,NA
CASSLEAGWQSGNTIYF,NA,TRBV7-2,NA
CASSYRAYDVAETQYF,NA,TRBV6-5,NA
CATSVTLQSPLHF,NA,TRBV15,NA
CATSDHTGGGRETQYF,NA,TRBV24-1,NA
CASSPVPGTGEKLFF,NA,TRBV5-1,TRBD1
CASSQDYITATDTQYF,NA,TRBV4-2,NA
CASNGGGSQETQYF,NA,TRBV5-4,TRBD2
CASSRGGLAGTDTQYF,NA,TRBV6-4,TRBD2
CASSLGGEFTDTQYF,NA,TRBV27,NA
CASSTYGQGGRNYGYTF,NA,TRBV5-1,TRBD1
CASSQDAGLVYNEQFF,NA,TRBV14,NA
CAISDLGNGYTF,few,TRBV10-3,NA
CAWSAEYGYTF,NA,TRBV30,NA
CASSIPGAGNTIYF,NA,TRBV7-9,NA
CASSQSGTGGAGELFF,NA,TRBV3-1/TRBV3-2,TRBD1
CASSYASGGMETQYF,NA,TRBV6-5,TRBD2
CATGGGGGDLTYTDTQYF,NA,TRBV10-3,NA
CASSLAGGEQYF,NA,TRBV5-1,NA
CASTRDSYQPQHF,NA,TRBV28,TRBD1
CASRPRTSGGVEQFF,NA,TRBV13,TRBD2
CASKGSKPHSYEQYF,NA,TRBV28,NA
CASSPMGYTF,NA,TRBV11-3,NA
CASEMGQGGNTIYF,NA,TRBV2,TRBD1
CASSRASYEQYF,once,TRBV6-2/TRBV6-3,NA
CASSMARGSVAKNIQYF,NA,TRBV19,NA
CASSPPSYAYEQYF,NA,TRBV18,NA
CASSQVSLAGGTDTQYF,NA,TRBV3-1/TRBV3-2,TRBD2
CASSLSGRSAGYTF,NA,TRBV5-4,NA
CASSPSHRGRIYEQFF,NA,TRBV19,TRBD1
CASSLHGTSGGVGYEQYF,NA,TRBV13,TRBD2
CASSGTGGNQPQHF,NA,TRBV18,NA
CASSAVDRGGSNTEAFF,NA,TRBV9,TRBD1
CAWTSGGFDTQYF,NA,TRBV30,TRBD2
CASSTTGANTEAFF,NA,TRBV6-2/TRBV6-3,TRBD1
CATSRVPGGRGEAFF,NA,TRBV15,NA
CAIRETGKETQYF,NA,TRBV10-3,TRBD1
CAISDQGGTAYYNEQFF,NA,TRBV10-3,NA